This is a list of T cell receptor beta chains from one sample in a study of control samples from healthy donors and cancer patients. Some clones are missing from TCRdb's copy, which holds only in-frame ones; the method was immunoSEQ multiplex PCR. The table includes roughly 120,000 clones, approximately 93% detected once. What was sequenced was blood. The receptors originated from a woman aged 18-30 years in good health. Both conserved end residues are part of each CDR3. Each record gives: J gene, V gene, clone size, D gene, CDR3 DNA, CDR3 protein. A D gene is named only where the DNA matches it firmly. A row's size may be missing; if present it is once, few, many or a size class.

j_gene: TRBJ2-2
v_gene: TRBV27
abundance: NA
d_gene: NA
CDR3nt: TGTGCCAGCAGTTCCCCTTGGAGGGACACCGGGGAGCTGTTTTTT
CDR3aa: CASSSPWRDTGELFF

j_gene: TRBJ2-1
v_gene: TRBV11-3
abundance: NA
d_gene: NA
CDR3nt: TGTGCCAGCAGCCTCGGACAGTCCCTCCTGTACAATGAGCAGTTCTTC
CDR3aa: CASSLGQSLLYNEQFF

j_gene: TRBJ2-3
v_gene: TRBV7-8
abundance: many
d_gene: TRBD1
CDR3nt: TGTGCCAGCAGCGCTCGGGACAGGGGAAGCACAGATACGCAGTATTTT
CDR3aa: CASSARDRGSTDTQYF

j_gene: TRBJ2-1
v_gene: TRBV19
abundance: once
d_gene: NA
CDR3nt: TGTGCCAGTAGTATAGGCAGGGGTTCGAATGAGCAGTTCTTC
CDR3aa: CASSIGRGSNEQFF

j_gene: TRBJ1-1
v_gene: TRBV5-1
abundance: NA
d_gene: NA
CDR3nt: TGCGCCAGCTCACCCAAGGACCGCCCAATGAACACTGAAGCTTTCTTT
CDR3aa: CASSPKDRPMNTEAFF

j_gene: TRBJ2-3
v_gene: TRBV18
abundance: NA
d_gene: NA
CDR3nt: TGTGCCAGCTCACCAACTAGGAACACAGATACGCAGTATTTT
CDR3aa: CASSPTRNTDTQYF

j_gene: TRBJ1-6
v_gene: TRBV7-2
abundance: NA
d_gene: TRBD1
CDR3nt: TGTGCCAGCAGCTACAGGGGGCTAAATTCACCCCTCCACTTT
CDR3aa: CASSYRGLNSPLHF

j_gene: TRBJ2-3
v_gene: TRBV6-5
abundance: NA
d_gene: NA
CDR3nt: TGTGCCAGCCGAGATAGGACTAGCACAGATACGCAGTATTTT
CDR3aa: CASRDRTSTDTQYF

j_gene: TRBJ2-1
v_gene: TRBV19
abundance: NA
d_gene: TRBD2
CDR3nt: TGTGCCAGTAGTGAGGGACTAGCGGCCATCGAGCAGTTCTTC
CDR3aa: CASSEGLAAIEQFF

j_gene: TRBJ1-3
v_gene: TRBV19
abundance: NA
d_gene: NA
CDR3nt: TGTGCCAGTAGTATTACAGGATTCTCTGGAAACACCATATATTTT
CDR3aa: CASSITGFSGNTIYF

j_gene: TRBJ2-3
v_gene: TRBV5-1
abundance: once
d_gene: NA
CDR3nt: TGCGCCAGCAGCTTGGAGGGAGGCCTCCCAGATACGCAGTATTTT
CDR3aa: CASSLEGGLPDTQYF

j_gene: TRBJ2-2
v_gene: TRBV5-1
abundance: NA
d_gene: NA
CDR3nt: TGCGCCAGCAGCTTTTTAGGATCCACCGGGGAGCTGTTTTTT
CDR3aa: CASSFLGSTGELFF

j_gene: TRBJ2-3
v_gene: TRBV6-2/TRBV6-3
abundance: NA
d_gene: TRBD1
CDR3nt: TGTGCCAGCAGCCCCAGACAGGGTGGTCTGTATTTT
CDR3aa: CASSPRQGGLYF

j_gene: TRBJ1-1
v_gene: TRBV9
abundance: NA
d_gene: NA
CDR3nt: TGTGCCAGCAGTGGGTCCTCGGCAGGGACTGAAGCTTTCTTT
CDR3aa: CASSGSSAGTEAFF

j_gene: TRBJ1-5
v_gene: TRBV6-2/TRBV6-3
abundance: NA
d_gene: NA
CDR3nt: TGTGCCAGCAGTTACATTCAGGTTGACTACCGGGGCAATCAGCCCCAGCATTTT
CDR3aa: CASSYIQVDYRGNQPQHF

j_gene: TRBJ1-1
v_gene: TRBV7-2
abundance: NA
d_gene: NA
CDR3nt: TGTGCCAGCAGCCTCCAGGGCCGGGGGACTGAAGCTTTCTTT
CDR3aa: CASSLQGRGTEAFF